These 8 T cell receptor beta chains came from one sample sequenced in a study of blood T cell repertoires in COVID-19 (dated by TCRdb to 2018 to 2021). Receptors were amplified or captured by the immunoSEQ multiplex PCR assay. Sourced from immuneACCESS, this table was stored by TCRdb with only in-frame sequences that have V and J called. A share of the clones is absent; for the studies checked, an unresolved V gene accounts for under half, and the remainder has no known explanation. Across this sample there are about 220,000 clones, with approximately 77% seen only once. The ten largest clones take up around 3.3% of the sample. Sequencing was performed on peripheral blood. The receptors come from an elderly woman with acute or convalescent COVID-19.

The chain joins TRBV4-1 to TRBJ1-2; no definite D call. Trimming removed 0 bases at V and 0 bases at J, with 11 bases between. This CDR3 contains 16 residues. Germline V gene data show CDR1 as MGHRA and CDR2 as YSYEKL. DNA of the CDR3: TGCGCCAGCAGCCAAGATTCCCAGCTAGCTAACTATGGCTACACCTTC. As protein: CASSQDSQLANYGYTF.

J is TRBJ1-1 and V is TRBV7-3, with 7 bases that match TRBD1. This CDR3 spans 13 amino acids. V was pared by 5 bases and J by 3 bases, with 3 bases of the junction left unmatched. In germline, CDR1 is SGHTA, CDR2 FQGTGA. This CDR3 is CASSTTGDTEAFF. The CDR3 DNA follows: TGTGCCAGCAGCACCACAGGGGACACTGAAGCTTTCTTT.

The CDR3 DNA reads TGCAGCGTTGAGACAGGGCTTCGTGAAAAACTGTTTTTT. Protein: CSVETGLREKLFF. The chain employs TRBV29-1 and TRBJ1-4; 7 bases are a match to TRBD1. Germline CDR1 SQVTM, CDR2 ANQGSEA. With V trimmed by 3 bases and J by 7 bases, 5 bases remained unmatched. The CDR3 runs to 13 residues.

This chain connects TRBV7-8 to TRBJ1-2; 8 bases are a match to TRBD1. Germline V lookup: CDR1 SGHVS, CDR2 FQNEAQ. Trimming at V came to 0 bases and at J to 7 bases, leaving 10 bases not matched to a gene. This CDR3 spans 16 amino acids. The CDR3 nucleotides are TGTGCCAGCAGCTTAGCGAGGACAGGGATGACGGGTGGCTACACCTTC. Encoded protein: CASSLARTGMTGGYTF.

This clone was detected once. This chain links TRBV7-9 with TRBJ2-1; D is possibly TRBD1 (6 bases). CDR3 size: 14 residues. Germline values: CDR1 SEHNR, CDR2 FQNEAQ (reference sequence). V lost 11 bases and J lost 8, with 22 bases in between. The CDR3 coding sequence is TGTGCCGGCCAGGGGTTACCGGCCCGTGATGAGCAGTTCTTC. Its translation is CAGQGLPARDEQFF.

The J gene is TRBJ2-7, the V gene TRBV7-2; D may be TRBD1 (6 bases). The CDR3 sequence is 14 residues long. In germline, CDR1 is SGHTA, CDR2 FQGNSA. Trimming removed 1 base at V and 2 bases at J, with 9 bases between. CDR3 in amino acids: CASSLGTETYEQYF. DNA for the CDR3: TGTGCCAGCAGCTTAGGGACAGAAACCTACGAGCAGTACTTC.

This clone occurred a few times. The CDR3 coding sequence is TGTGCCAGTAGGGCGGGGTGGGTCCAAGAGACCCAGTACTTC. The encoded protein is CASRAGWVQETQYF. The chain is built from TRBV6-5 and TRBJ2-5; D is perhaps TRBD2 (6 bases). The CDR3 contains 14 residues. V was clipped by 9 bases and J by 1 base, with 15 bases between them. Germline V gives CDR1 MNHEY, CDR2 SVGAGI.

The gene calls are TRBV3-1 (or the pseudogene TRBV3-2) and TRBJ2-6; D is ambiguous. V lost 4 bases and J 2 bases, leaving 9 bases between the germline ends. The germline gives CDR1 LGHDT, CDR2 YNNKEL (reference sequence). This CDR3 is built from 15 residues. CDR3 in amino acids: CASSPAGAGANVLTF. CDR3 DNA: TGTGCCAGCAGCCCCGCCGGAGCTGGGGCCAACGTCCTGACTTTC.